This entry lists 32 T cell receptor beta chains sequenced from one sample in a study of blood T cell repertoires in COVID-19. Sequenced by immunoSEQ multiplex PCR; TCRdb stores in-frame clones only, minus some. The sample contains under 100,000 clones, 75% to 90% of which appear only once. The sequencing sample was made of peripheral blood. The source of these receptors is a human donor in a cohort sampled during active COVID-19.

This rearrangement joins TRBV6-5 to TRBJ2-5; 9 nucleotides line up with TRBD1. The V gene's germline CDR1 is MNHEY and CDR2 SVGAGI. The CDR3 length is 14 residues. V was clipped by 6 bases and J by 5 bases; unmatched bases: 7. The CDR3: CASRGQGLSETQYF. The CDR3 nucleotides are TGTGCCAGCAGGGGACAGGGATTGTCGGAGACCCAGTACTTC.

V and J are TRBV15 and TRBJ1-1; possible D gene TRBD1, 5 bases. V was trimmed by 1 base and J by 4 bases, leaving 10 bases between them. The CDR3 has 14 residues. Germline lookup yields CDR1 LNHNV and CDR2 YYDKDF (reference sequence). This CDR3 is CATSRVQQVTEAFF. The CDR3 DNA is TGTGCCACCAGCAGAGTCCAACAGGTCACTGAAGCTTTCTTT.

V and J are TRBV24-1 and TRBJ1-2, with TRBD1 identical over 8 bases. The junction had 19 bases not matched to a gene; V was cut back by 9 bases and J by 5 bases. Germline CDR1 KGHDR, CDR2 SFDVKD. This CDR3 has 17 amino acids. CDR3 DNA sequence: TGTGCCACCGGTTTGAGCAGGGGGCGCCCGGTAGAATATGGCTACACCTTC. Protein: CATGLSRGRPVEYGYTF.

The chain joins TRBV9 to TRBJ1-6; D perhaps matches TRBD1 (5 bases). Germline values: CDR1 SGDLS, CDR2 YYNGEE. Trimming took off 5 bases at V and 6 bases at J, with 12 bases between the two ends. CDR3 size: 14 residues. CDR3 sequence: CASSAGLINSPLHF. The CDR3 bases are TGTGCCAGCAGTGCGGGACTTATTAATTCACCCCTCCACTTT.

The chain employs TRBV7-9 and TRBJ1-1, with D perhaps matching TRBD1 (5 bases). The CDR3 is made up of 14 amino acids. V lost 5 bases and J 0 bases, leaving 10 bases between the germline ends. Per germline, CDR1 SEHNR and CDR2 FQNEAQ (reference sequence). DNA of the CDR3: TGTGCCAGCAGCCCGACAGCTATGAACACTGAAGCTTTCTTT. This gives the protein CASSPTAMNTEAFF.

The chain combines TRBV28 with TRBJ2-5, with D perhaps TRBD2 (6 bases). Germline V gene sequence: CDR1 MDHEN, CDR2 SYDVKM. The V end was cut by 2 bases, the J end by 2 bases, with 12 bases between. This CDR3 is built from 15 residues. In DNA form, the CDR3 reads TGTGCCAGCAGTTTAGTGGTAGCGGCACAAGAGACCCAGTACTTC. Translation gives CASSLVVAAQETQYF.

This clone was detected only a few times. V usage is TRBV28 and J usage is TRBJ2-2; D possibly corresponds to TRBD2 (5 bases). This CDR3 contains 15 residues. Germline loops: CDR1 MDHEN, CDR2 SYDVKM. The V gene lost 2 bases and the J gene lost 5 bases, with 12 bases spanning the gap. This CDR3 reads CASSLTGSRTGELFF. The CDR3 nucleotides are TGTGCCAGCAGTTTAACGGGGAGTAGGACCGGGGAGCTGTTTTTT.

J is TRBJ2-7 and V is TRBV12-3 or TRBV12-4; D is undetermined. The CDR3 runs to 13 residues. V shed 3 bases and J shed 7 bases, with 13 bases lying between them. CDR3 nucleotides: TGTGCCAGCAGTTTTTCCGGTTCCCCGGAGCAGTACTTC. Translation gives CASSFSGSPEQYF.

This chain connects TRBV27 to TRBJ1-1; 10 bases match TRBD1. In germline, CDR1 is MNHEY, CDR2 SMNVEV (reference sequence). Losses at the gene ends were 5 bases for V and 11 bases for J; bases not matched to a gene: 17. This CDR3 comprises 16 residues. The CDR3 protein is CASSLGQGVNFGMAFF. DNA for the CDR3: TGTGCCAGCAGTCTTGGACAGGGGGTAAATTTCGGGATGGCTTTCTTT.

This clone came up a few times. This chain links TRBV3-1 (or the pseudogene TRBV3-2) with TRBJ2-2; the match to TRBD1 covers 7 bases. CDR1 is LGHDT, CDR2 YNNKEL, per germline (reference sequence). The CDR3 loop spans 13 amino acids. J was trimmed by 7 bases and V by 4 bases; bases with no gene match: 3. The CDR3: CASSRRGHGELFF. The DNA of the CDR3 is TGTGCCAGCAGCCGTAGGGGGCACGGGGAGCTGTTTTTT.

V and J are TRBV29-1 and TRBJ2-7; tentative D call: TRBD2 (7 bases). The CDR3 consists of 16 residues. Trimming stripped 6 bases from V and 1 base from J, with 22 bases between. Germline CDR1 and CDR2: SQVTM and ANQGSEA. The CDR3 spells CSVGPGGRGTSYEQYF. The CDR3, as DNA: TGCAGCGTGGGCCCGGGGGGCAGAGGAACTTCCTACGAGCAGTACTTC.

This chain connects TRBV4-1 to TRBJ2-3; 7 bases match TRBD2. V lost 1 base to trimming and J lost 5 bases; unmatched junction nucleotides: 6. This CDR3 has 15 residues. Germline CDR1 reads MGHRA; CDR2 reads YSYEKL. Here the CDR3 reads CASSQAVAGKDTQYF. The CDR3 coding sequence is TGCGCCAGCAGCCAAGCGGTAGCGGGTAAAGATACGCAGTATTTT.

This rearrangement joins TRBV24-1 to TRBJ2-1; 8 bases map to TRBD1. V lost 5 bases and J lost 5; bases outside the gene matches: 7. The V gene's germline CDR1 is KGHDR and CDR2 SFDVKD. This CDR3 region has 15 residues. The CDR3 spells CATSAYDRGNNEQFF. CDR3 nucleotides: TGTGCCACCAGTGCCTACGACAGGGGAAACAATGAGCAGTTCTTC.

This chain links TRBV24-1 with TRBJ2-7; possible D gene TRBD2, 5 bases. The CDR3 has 14 amino acids. The V gene lost 9 bases and the J gene lost 2 bases, with 16 bases spanning the gap. CDR1 KGHDR and CDR2 SFDVKD come from the germline V gene. This chain's CDR3 is CATAESGSTYEQYF. The DNA of the CDR3 is TGTGCCACCGCGGAGAGCGGTTCCACCTACGAGCAGTACTTC.

This chain links TRBV3-1 (or the pseudogene TRBV3-2) with TRBJ2-1; 12 positions agree with TRBD2. CDR1 LGHDT and CDR2 YNNKEL come from the germline V gene (reference sequence). V was pared by 0 bases and J by 8 bases, with 8 bases of the junction left unmatched. The CDR3 sequence is 17 residues long. The CDR3 sequence: CASSQDRLAGVVDEQFF. The CDR3 coding sequence is TGTGCCAGCAGCCAAGATCGACTAGCGGGAGTTGTAGATGAGCAGTTCTTC.

This chain joins TRBV7-9 and TRBJ1-4, with unresolved D. Germline CDR1 reads SEHNR; CDR2 reads FQNEAQ (reference sequence). The CDR3 runs to 12 residues. The V end was cut by 3 bases, the J end by 4 bases, with 3 bases between. The CDR3, as DNA: TGTGCCAGCAGCTTTAGTAATGAAAAACTGTTTTTT. This gives the protein CASSFSNEKLFF.

This clone was counted at least ten times. This chain uses TRBV10-3 with TRBJ2-1; TRBD2 matches at 9 bases. Unmatched junction bases numbered 11, after V lost 2 bases and J lost 6 bases. This CDR3 contains 17 residues. CDR1 ENHRY and CDR2 SYGVKD come from the germline V gene. CDR3 DNA: TGTGCCATCAGTGAGGCCCTCACTAGCGGGCTTAGCAATGAGCAGTTCTTC. Protein product: CAISEALTSGLSNEQFF.

The J gene is TRBJ2-7, the V gene TRBV18, with no clear D. The CDR3 loop spans 13 amino acids. V was trimmed by 2 bases and J by 5 bases, leaving 10 bases between them. CDR1 is KGHSH and CDR2 is LQKENI in the germline V gene. CDR3 residues: CASSPAQTHEQYF. CDR3 coding DNA: TGTGCCAGCTCACCAGCACAAACCCACGAGCAGTACTTC. Full variable domain (outside the CDR3, taken from reference TRBV18 and TRBJ2-7): NAGVMQNPRHLVRRRGQEARLRCSPMKGHSHVYWYRQLPEEGLKFMVYLQKENIIDESGMPKERFSAEFPKEGPSILRIQQVVRGDSAAYFCASSPAQTHEQYFGPGTRLTVT.

The chain recombines TRBV6-5 with TRBJ1-6; no definite D call. Per the germline V gene, CDR1 is MNHEY and CDR2 is SVGAGI. V lost 5 bases, J lost 10 bases, and 9 bases lay in between. The CDR3 totals 12 residues. As DNA, the CDR3 is TGTGCCAGCAGTCCTCCCGGGTCACCCCTCCACTTT. Protein sequence: CASSPPGSPLHF.

This chain uses TRBV19 with TRBJ1-2, with TRBD1 matching over 7 bases. The V and J ends lost 3 bases and 3 bases, in that order; junction bases with no gene match: 4. CDR3 length equals 14 residues. Germline CDR1 is LNHDA and CDR2 is SQIVND (reference sequence). The CDR3 loop reads CASSMITGDYGYTF. CDR3 nucleotide sequence: TGTGCCAGTAGTATGATCACAGGGGACTATGGCTACACCTTC.

J is TRBJ2-1 and V is TRBV11-3; no clear D gene. This CDR3 region has 15 residues. Germline V gene data show CDR1 as SGHNT and CDR2 as YENEEA. V lost 5 bases and J lost 2, with 13 bases in between. CDR3 sequence reads: CASSPKRLTYNEQFF. As DNA, the CDR3 is TGTGCCAGCAGCCCCAAGCGACTGACCTACAATGAGCAGTTCTTC. Using reference TRBV11-3 and TRBJ2-1 for the parts outside the CDR3, the full variable domain is EAGVVQSPRYKIIEKKQPVAFWCNPISGHNTLYWYLQNLGQGPELLIRYENEEAVDDSQLPKDRFSAERLKGVDSTLKIQPAELGDSAVYLCASSPKRLTYNEQFFGPGTRLTVL.

This clone was seen once. This chain joins TRBV14 and TRBJ2-7; no reliable D call. This CDR3 spans 14 amino acids. The V gene lost 0 bases and the J gene lost 2 bases, with 8 bases spanning the gap. The germline V gene encodes CDR1 SGHDN and CDR2 FVKESK. The CDR3 protein is CASSQELRTYEQYF. The CDR3 bases are TGTGCCAGCAGCCAAGAACTCCGCACCTACGAGCAGTACTTC.

J is TRBJ2-7 and V is TRBV6-6; TRBD1 matches at 12 bases. The CDR3 is 15 residues long. V dropped 6 bases and J dropped 3; count of bases not matched to a gene: 6. Looked up from germline, CDR1 is MNHNY and CDR2 is SVGAGI (reference sequence). In nucleotides, the CDR3 is TGTGCCAGCAGCAGGGACAGGGGGCAATTCTACGAGCAGTACTTC. This codes for CASSRDRGQFYEQYF.

CDR3 in DNA: TGTGCCAGCAGCCTTCCCACGGACGAGCAGTACTTC. Protein product: CASSLPTDEQYF. The gene calls are TRBV6-6 and TRBJ2-7; D is ambiguous. This CDR3 is built from 12 residues. The V end was cut by 6 bases, the J end by 5 bases, with 11 bases between. Germline V gene sequence: CDR1 MNHNY, CDR2 SVGAGI (reference sequence).

Only one count was recorded for this clone. The chain joins TRBV7-2 to TRBJ1-2; 8 bases agree with TRBD1. Germline CDR1 SGHTA, CDR2 FQGNSA. The CDR3 consists of 14 residues. The ends lost 4 bases at V and 3 bases at J; junction bases unmatched: 4. The CDR3 nucleotides are TGTGCCAGCAGCTCCAGGGGGCGCGACTATGGCTACACCTTC. Protein: CASSSRGRDYGYTF. Looking up the rest from reference TRBV7-2 and TRBJ1-2 gives the full variable domain: GAGVSQSPSNKVTEKGKDVELRCDPISGHTALYWYRQSLGQGLEFLIYFQGNSAPDKSGLPSDRFSAERTGGSVSTLTIQRTQQEDSAVYLCASSSRGRDYGYTFGSGTRLTVV.

This sequence joins TRBV5-5 and TRBJ2-7, with 8 bases lining up with TRBD2. There are 17 residues in the CDR3. With 2 bases clipped from V and 1 base from J, the junction kept 11 bases outside the gene matches. Germline V lookup: CDR1 SGHKS, CDR2 YYEKEE (reference sequence). CDR3 protein: CASSLASSGGRSYEQYF. The CDR3 coding sequence is TGTGCCAGCAGCTTAGCGTCCAGCGGGGGACGATCCTACGAGCAGTACTTC.

The V call is TRBV3-1 (or the pseudogene TRBV3-2), the J call TRBJ2-5; TRBD1 matches at 8 bases. V lost 5 bases, J lost 4 bases, and 6 bases stayed unmatched. The CDR3 extends over 14 amino acids. Looked up from germline, CDR1 is LGHDT and CDR2 is YNNKEL (reference sequence). CDR3 nucleotides: TGTGCCAGCAGCTTTCCCAGGGGGCGAGAGACCCAGTACTTC. The encoded protein is CASSFPRGRETQYF.

The V gene is TRBV5-4, the J gene TRBJ2-7; TRBD2 agrees at 11 bases. The CDR3 has 16 amino acids. Germline V gene lookup returns CDR1 SGHNT and CDR2 YYREEE (reference sequence). Trimming took 4 bases from V and 1 from J; bases not matched to a gene: 7. The CDR3 loop is CASSDATSGSSYEQYF. DNA of the CDR3: TGTGCCAGCAGCGACGCTACTAGCGGGAGTTCCTACGAGCAGTACTTC.

The chain joins TRBV13 to TRBJ2-7, with a possible D match to TRBD1 (6 bases). Germline CDR1 and CDR2: PRHDT and FYEKMQ (reference sequence). With 0 bases removed from V and 3 bases from J, the gap between germline ends came to 9 bases. This CDR3 is 14 amino acids long. The chain's CDR3 is CASSLGLGGYEQYF. In nucleotides, the CDR3 is TGTGCCAGCAGCTTAGGGCTAGGGGGCTACGAGCAGTACTTC.

V and J are TRBV9 and TRBJ1-1, with D perhaps TRBD1 (5 bases). The ends were cut back, 0 bases at V and 1 base at J, with 10 bases in the middle. The length of the CDR3 is 15 residues. The germline CDR1 and CDR2 sequences are SGDLS and YYNGEE. CDR3 in amino acids: CASSVGGTGNTEAFF. CDR3 coding DNA: TGTGCCAGCAGCGTAGGCGGGACGGGGAACACTGAAGCTTTCTTT.

The chain combines TRBV18 with TRBJ2-1; 8 bases agree with TRBD2. The trim removed 3 bases at V and 8 bases at J, leaving 0 bases unmatched. This CDR3 is built from 12 residues. Germline V gene data show CDR1 as KGHSH and CDR2 as LQKENI. The chain's CDR3 is CASSPGGDEQFF. CDR3 DNA sequence: TGTGCCAGCTCACCCGGGGGGGATGAGCAGTTCTTC.

The chain joins TRBV13 to TRBJ2-7; D gene uncertain. Germline V CDR1 and CDR2: PRHDT, FYEKMQ (reference sequence). The V end lost 4 bases, the J end lost 5 bases, and 9 bases lay between the germline ends. The CDR3 runs 12 residues. The CDR3 spells CASSSLLDEQYF. In DNA form, the CDR3 reads TGTGCCAGCAGCTCCCTTCTTGACGAGCAGTACTTC. The entire variable domain, with the rest obtained from reference TRBV13 and TRBJ2-7, is as follows: AAGVIQSPRHLIKEKRETATLKCYPIPRHDTVYWYQQGPGQDPQFLISFYEKMQSDKGSIPDRFSAQQFSDYHSELNMSSLELGDSALYFCASSSLLDEQYFGPGTRLTVT.